Below are 5 T cell receptor beta chains sequenced from a single sample in a study of cytomegalovirus exposure and HLA in healthy donors. PCR employed 60 Vbeta and 13 Jbeta primers. The table came from immunoSEQ multiplex PCR; TCRdb's copy has only in-frame clones and leaves some out. The table lists roughly 100,000 clones, about 68% of them singletons. The material sequenced was PBMCs. The receptors come from a man aged 25-45 years in good health and CMV-seropositive.

Only a few counts were recorded for this clone. V and J are TRBV5-6 and TRBJ1-2, with 10 bases matching TRBD1. The CDR3 length is 15 residues. V trimming: 5 bases; J trimming: 8 bases; junction bases outside the gene matches: 12. Germline values: CDR1 SGHDT, CDR2 YYEEEE. The CDR3 sequence: CASRNSTGTGDGYTF. The CDR3 DNA is TGTGCCAGCAGGAACTCTACCGGGACAGGGGACGGCTACACCTTC. Together with reference TRBV5-6 and TRBJ1-2, the CDR3 gives the full variable domain: DAGVTQSPTHLIKTRGQQVTLRCSPKSGHDTVSWYQQALGQGPQFIFQYYEEEERQRGNFPDRFSGHQFPNYSSELNVNALLLGDSALYLCASRNSTGTGDGYTFGSGTRLTVV.

The chain recombines TRBV5-6 with TRBJ1-2, with D uncertain. Trimming left V 2 bases short and J 0 bases short, with 5 bases between. Germline V gene data show CDR1 as SGHDT and CDR2 as YYEEEE. The CDR3 consists of 13 residues. As DNA, the CDR3 is TGTGCCAGCAGCTTACCAGCTAACTATGGCTACACCTTC. It yields the protein CASSLPANYGYTF.

The gene calls are TRBV10-3 and TRBJ2-1; D may be TRBD1 (6 bases). CDR1 is ENHRY and CDR2 is SYGVKD in the germline V gene. The CDR3 length is 16 residues. Deletions cut 2 bases from V and 6 bases from J, with 17 bases between. CDR3 protein: CAISERGAGVGNEQFF. The CDR3 bases are TGTGCCATCAGTGAGAGGGGAGCAGGGGTTGGCAATGAGCAGTTCTTC.

The chain is built from TRBV27 and TRBJ2-7, with TRBD2 matching 10 bases. This CDR3 is built from 16 residues. Germline loops: CDR1 MNHEY, CDR2 SMNVEV (reference sequence). J lost 4 bases, V lost 4 bases, and 10 bases had no gene match. CDR3 sequence (DNA): TGTGCCAGCAGTTCAGCCCAACTAGCGGGGTTTTACGAGCAGTACTTC. This sequence encodes CASSSAQLAGFYEQYF.

The chain recombines TRBV21-1 with TRBJ1-2. TRBV21-1 is a pseudogene locus. The CDR3 contains 16 residues. CDR3 DNA: TGTGCCAGCAGCAAATCGGCGGTCCTAAAGGACTATGGCTACACCTTC. Residues: CASSKSAVLKDYGYTF.